This T cell receptor beta chain was sequenced during a study of cytomegalovirus exposure and HLA in healthy donors. General study results and limits: Most TCR sequences were seen very rarely across donors, but some public TCRs occurred in many. Reportedly, TCR beta sequences accurately predicted HLA-A and HLA-B alleles in most subjects.

Turning to this clone: Its antigen is not identified.

The primer mix had 60 Vbeta and 13 Jbeta primers. Assay: immunoSEQ multiplex PCR; the TCRdb copy retains only in-frame clones and omits some. Of approximately 140,000 clones listed, 65% to 80% were seen once; the top ten hold about an eighth. Losses at the gene ends were 6 bases for V and 3 bases for J; bases not matched to a gene: 16. The CDR3 runs 17 residues. Per germline, CDR1 SQVTM and CDR2 ANQGSEA. Sample: PBMCs. The receptor's source is a man aged 35-49 years in good health and CMV-seropositive. V gene TRBV29-1 combines with J gene TRBJ2-5; 10 nucleotides match TRBD1. CDR3 residues: CSVGGTGASLMKETQYF. The CDR3 DNA follows: TGCAGCGTCGGAGGGACAGGGGCCTCCCTGATGAAAGAGACCCAGTACTTC.